This T cell receptor beta chain was recovered during a study of post-analysis software for immune sequencing data. A remark on this clonotype: The antigen is not known.

Notes on the study in general: The five TRBV segments detected at higher frequency in patients than in controls included TRBV5-6, TRBV5-1 and TRBV20-1.

The CDR3 runs to 18 residues. Trimming cost V 5 bases and J 1 base; bases outside gene matches: 11. Germline-derived CDR1 and CDR2 are DFQATT and SNEGSKA (reference sequence). Built from TCR beta cDNA, the libraries had unique molecular identifiers in them. One entry per CDR3 protein results from TCRdb running MiXCR on the PCR reads. The repertoire holds approximately 660,000 distinct CDR3 sequences, 55% to 70% seen once, with about 11% in the top ten. This sequence was found in a girl aged 2-9 years with multiple sclerosis. This chain joins TRBV20-1 and TRBJ2-4; TRBD2 agrees at 13 bases. The sequenced sample was blood. The DNA of the CDR3 is TGCAGTGCTCCCCTAACTAGCGGGGGGGCCTGGGCCAAAAACATTCAGTACTTC. It translates to CSAPLTSGGAWAKNIQYF.